The subject of this entry is one T cell receptor beta chain. Its antigen is still unknown. No much larger clonotype is one base removed from it; base qualities were not supplied. In the prospective study, participants were about 18 to 95 years old, resided in fewer than 25 geographic areas of the United States, and were enrolled through a virtual design. Cohort assignment in the prospective study relied on participant-reported clinical history from a screening survey and a study questionnaire. For ImmuneRACE Cohort 3, a participant was defined as recovered based on two consecutive negative NP/OP PCR tests, clearance by a healthcare professional, or resolution of symptoms. Each participant in the prospective study had whole blood, serum and a nasopharyngeal or oropharyngeal swab collected by mobile phlebotomists. Prospective study participants could optionally give additional blood draws and questionnaires over a roughly two-month period. Before DNA extraction, prospective study blood samples were shipped either frozen or at room temperature.

The sample comes from a study of blood T cell repertoires in COVID-19 (dated by TCRdb to between 2020 and 2021). Turning to the overall study: Collaborator samples came from the United States, Italy and Spain and covered acute and convalescent phases of COVID-19. The prospective study material was composed of cDNA or gDNA derived from T cells, B-cell-depleted T cells, or PBMCs. The dataset comprised deeply sampled blood TCRbeta repertoires from subjects exposed to, actively infected with, or recovered from COVID-19. The repertoires were released in a freely available public database intended as a resource for research on the immune response to SARS-CoV-2. The samples were drawn from the first 160 participants of the ongoing ImmuneRACE study and from 1,254 subjects provided by 6 global collaborators. Sample metadata almost always included a de-identified subject ID, COVID-19 status, age in years and sex. HLA class I and class II types, where available, came from metadata supplied by the sample provider rather than from assay-based typing. What the work shows at the level of the full study, not this receptor alone: The quantity of clinical and demographic metadata differed by source and by participant and was supplied without curation.

V was cut back by 4 bases and J by 3 bases, leaving a gap of 8 bases between them. Its CDR3 holds 13 amino acids, cysteine through phenylalanine. Left in the record is the CDR3 DNA by itself, 39 bases read in frame from the first base. The germline V gene (reference sequence) yields SEHNR for CDR1 and FQNEAQ for CDR2. TCRbeta CDR3 regions were amplified from genomic DNA by means of the immunoSEQ Assay, a bias-controlled multiplex PCR. The paper's processing steps were these. Within the assay, amplification of reference gene primers was used to estimate how many nucleated cells each sample contained. Sequence reads were collapsed and filtered to measure the absolute abundance of every unique TCRbeta CDR3 rearrangement. For each sample, productive Simpson clonality was calculated as the square root of Simpson's diversity index across productive rearrangements. Entries here come from immuneACCESS through TCRdb and include only in-frame sequences with V and J called. Some clones fail to appear in such tables; in the studies checked, an unresolved V gene covers under half of the shortfall, and the cause of the remainder is unknown. D and trimming come from the DNA, and the V and J calls and clone size come from that table. The sample yields around 360,000 clones; about 90% were counted once. 2.5% to 3.5% of the sample lies in the top ten.

Material: PBMCs or T cells enriched from blood (not recorded which). The sequence joins TRBV7-9 to TRBJ2-3; no D gene is confidently identified. The clonotype was recovered from a woman aged 30 to 39 who had recovered from COVID-19. The nucleotide sequence is TGTGCCAGCAGCTATGAGTGGACAGATACGCAGTATTTT. It translates to CASSYEWTDTQYF.